This T cell receptor (beta chain) derives from a study of graft-versus-host responses after intestinal transplantation. This CDR3 is 15 amino acids long. Germline values: CDR1 MGHRA, CDR2 YSYEKL. J lost 4 bases, V lost 4 bases, and 5 bases had no gene match. Only in-frame clones appear in the TCRdb table, and some are missing; sequencing was by immunoSEQ multiplex PCR. The top ten clones hold 1.6% of a sample with about 57,000 clones, approximately 90% of them seen once. The sample in question was PBMCs, obtained 26 days after transplant. This chain uses TRBV4-1 with TRBJ2-3; 10 positions agree with TRBD1. This receptor was taken from a human patient who received an intestinal transplant, so some T cells may come from the graft donor. The CDR3 loop reads CASSLGTGEADTQYF. The CDR3, as DNA: TGCGCCAGCAGCCTTGGGACAGGGGAGGCAGATACGCAGTATTTT.